This TCR beta chain was recovered during a study of shared clonotypes between healthy human individuals. Turning to the study itself: Per-donor plates numbered three CD4 naive, three CD4 memory, two CD8 naive and one CD8 memory. General study results and limits: Researchers found naive subsets generally carried larger estimated richness than memory subsets.

The deep-level immunoSEQ assay was used. Produced via immunoSEQ multiplex PCR; TCRdb's table is partial and in-frame only. This sample has about 590,000 clones, with around 95% found just once. In the case of this clone: The antigen is unknown.

Germline V CDR1 and CDR2: WNHNN, SYGVQD (reference sequence). V gave up 3 bases and J gave up 5 bases; unmatched junction bases: 8. The CDR3 extends over 16 amino acids. Naive CD8 populations comprised CD45RO-negative cells positively selected for CCR7, excluding terminally differentiated effector memory CD45RA+ cells. Sequencing was carried out using naive CD8+ T cells sorted from blood. The rearrangement links TRBV10-1 to TRBJ2-3; TRBD2 matches 10 bases. This receptor was identified in a woman aged 30 to 39 in good health. The CDR3 here is CASSDLAGEDEDTQYF. The CDR3 nucleotides read TGCGCCAGCAGTGATCTAGCGGGAGAGGATGAAGATACGCAGTATTTT.